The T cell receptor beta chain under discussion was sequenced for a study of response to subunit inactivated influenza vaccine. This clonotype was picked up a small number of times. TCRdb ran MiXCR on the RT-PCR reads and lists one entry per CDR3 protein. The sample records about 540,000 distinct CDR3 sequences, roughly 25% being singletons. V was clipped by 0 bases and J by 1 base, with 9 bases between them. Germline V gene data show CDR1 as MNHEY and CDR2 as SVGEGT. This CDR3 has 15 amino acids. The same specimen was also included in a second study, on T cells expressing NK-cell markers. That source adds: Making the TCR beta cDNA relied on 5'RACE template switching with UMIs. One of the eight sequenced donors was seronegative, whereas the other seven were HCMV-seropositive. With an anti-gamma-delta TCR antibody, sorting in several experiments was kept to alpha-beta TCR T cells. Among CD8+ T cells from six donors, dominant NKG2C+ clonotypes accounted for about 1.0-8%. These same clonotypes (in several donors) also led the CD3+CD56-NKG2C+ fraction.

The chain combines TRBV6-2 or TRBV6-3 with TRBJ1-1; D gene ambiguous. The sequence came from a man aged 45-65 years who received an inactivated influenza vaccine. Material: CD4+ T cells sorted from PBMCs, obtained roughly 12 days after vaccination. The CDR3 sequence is CASSYSRQTNTEAFF. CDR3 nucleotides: TGTGCCAGCAGTTACTCGAGGCAGACGAACACTGAAGCTTTCTTT.